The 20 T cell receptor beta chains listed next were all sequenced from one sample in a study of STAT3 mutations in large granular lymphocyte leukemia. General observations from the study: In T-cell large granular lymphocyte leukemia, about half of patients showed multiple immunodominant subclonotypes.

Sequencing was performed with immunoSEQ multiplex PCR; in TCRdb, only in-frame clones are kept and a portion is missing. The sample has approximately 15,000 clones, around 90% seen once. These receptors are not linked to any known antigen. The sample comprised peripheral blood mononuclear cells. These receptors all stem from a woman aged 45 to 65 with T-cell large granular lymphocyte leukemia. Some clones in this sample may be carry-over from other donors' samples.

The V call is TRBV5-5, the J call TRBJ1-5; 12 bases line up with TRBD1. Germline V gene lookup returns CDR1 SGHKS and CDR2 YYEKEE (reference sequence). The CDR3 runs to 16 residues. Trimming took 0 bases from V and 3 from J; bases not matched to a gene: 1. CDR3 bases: TGTGCCAGCAGCTTGGGGGACAGGGGGCACAATCAGCCCCAGCATTTT. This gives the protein CASSLGDRGHNQPQHF.

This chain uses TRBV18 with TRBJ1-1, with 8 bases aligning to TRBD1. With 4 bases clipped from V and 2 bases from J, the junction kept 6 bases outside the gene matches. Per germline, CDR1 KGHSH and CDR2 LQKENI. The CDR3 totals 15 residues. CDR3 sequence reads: CASSQGQGVNTEAFF. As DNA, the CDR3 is TGTGCCAGCTCACAAGGACAGGGCGTCAACACTGAAGCTTTCTTT.

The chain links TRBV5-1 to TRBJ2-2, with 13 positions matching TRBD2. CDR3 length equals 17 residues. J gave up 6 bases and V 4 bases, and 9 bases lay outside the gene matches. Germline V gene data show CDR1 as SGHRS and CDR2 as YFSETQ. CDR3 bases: TGCGCCAGCAGCCCCGGACTAGCGGGAGCAGGGGCCGGGGAGCTGTTTTTT. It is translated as CASSPGLAGAGAGELFF.

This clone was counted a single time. CDR3 sequence (DNA): TGTGCCAGCAGTGGGACAGGGGAGAGCACAGATACGCAGTATTTT. Translating it yields CASSGTGESTDTQYF. This sequence joins TRBV6-6 and TRBJ2-3; TRBD1 matches 10 bases. Germline V gives CDR1 MNHNY, CDR2 SVGAGI (reference sequence). This CDR3 spans 15 amino acids. The V gene end was trimmed by 5 bases and the J gene end by 0 bases; junction bases not matched to a gene: 2.

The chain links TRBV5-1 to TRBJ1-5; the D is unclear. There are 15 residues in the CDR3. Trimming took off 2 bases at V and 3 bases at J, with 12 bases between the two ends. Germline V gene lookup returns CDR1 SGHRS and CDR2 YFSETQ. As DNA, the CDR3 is TGCGCCAGCAGCTTATCGGGGAATGACAATCAGCCCCAGCATTTT. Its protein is CASSLSGNDNQPQHF.

The CDR3 sequence: CASSSYREQYF. DNA of the CDR3: TGTGCCAGCAGCTCATATCGGGAGCAGTACTTC. The chain combines TRBV11-2 with TRBJ2-7; D is ambiguous. Trimming took off 4 bases at V and 7 bases at J, with 8 bases between the two ends. The V gene's germline CDR1 is SGHAT and CDR2 FQNNGV. The CDR3 extends over 11 amino acids.

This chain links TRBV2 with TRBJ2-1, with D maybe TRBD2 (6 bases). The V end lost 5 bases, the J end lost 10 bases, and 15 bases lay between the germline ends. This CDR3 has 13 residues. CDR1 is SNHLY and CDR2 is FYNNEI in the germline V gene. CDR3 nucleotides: TGTGCCAGCAGTTCACTAGCTTCATGGGAGCAGTTCTTC. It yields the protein CASSSLASWEQFF. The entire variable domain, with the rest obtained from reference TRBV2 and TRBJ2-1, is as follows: EPEVTQTPSHQVTQMGQEVILRCVPISNHLYFYWYRQILGQKVEFLVSFYNNEISEKSEIFDDQFSVERPDGSNFTLKIRSTKLEDSAMYFCASSSLASWEQFFGPGTRLTVL.

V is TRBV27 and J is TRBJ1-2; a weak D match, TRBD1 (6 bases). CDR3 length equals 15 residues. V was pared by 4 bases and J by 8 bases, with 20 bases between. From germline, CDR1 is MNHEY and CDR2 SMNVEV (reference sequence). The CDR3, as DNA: TGTGCCAGCAGTTCATCCCTCGGGACACCCGGCGGCTACACCTTC. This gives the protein CASSSSLGTPGGYTF.

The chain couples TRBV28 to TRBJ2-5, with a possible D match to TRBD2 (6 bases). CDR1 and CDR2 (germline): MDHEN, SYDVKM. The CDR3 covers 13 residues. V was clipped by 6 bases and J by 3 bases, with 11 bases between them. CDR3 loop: CASSRTTEETQYF. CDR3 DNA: TGTGCCAGCAGCCGGACTACCGAAGAGACCCAGTACTTC.

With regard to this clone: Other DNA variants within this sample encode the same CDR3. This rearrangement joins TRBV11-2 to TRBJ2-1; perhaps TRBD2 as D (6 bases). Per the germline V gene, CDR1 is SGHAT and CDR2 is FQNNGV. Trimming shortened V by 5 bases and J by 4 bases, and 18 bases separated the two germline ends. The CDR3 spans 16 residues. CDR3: CASSPLTSGIYNEQFF. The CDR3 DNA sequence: TGTGCCAGCAGCCCCCTGACTAGTGGGATTTACAATGAGCAGTTCTTC.

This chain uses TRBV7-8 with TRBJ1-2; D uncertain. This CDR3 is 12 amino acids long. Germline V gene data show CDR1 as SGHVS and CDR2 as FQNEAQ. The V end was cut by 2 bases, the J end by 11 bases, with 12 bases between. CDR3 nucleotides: TGTGCCAGCAGCTTATATGCAGAACATTACACCTTC. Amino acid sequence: CASSLYAEHYTF.

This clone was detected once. The CDR3 DNA sequence: TGTGCCAGCAGCGCGGGACAGGCAGTCCACGAGCAGTACTTC. Residues: CASSAGQAVHEQYF. The chain employs TRBV5-4 and TRBJ2-7; 8 bases map to TRBD1. The CDR3 runs to 14 residues. Unmatched junction bases numbered 8, after V lost 4 bases and J lost 5 bases. Germline CDR1 reads SGHNT; CDR2 reads YYREEE (reference sequence).

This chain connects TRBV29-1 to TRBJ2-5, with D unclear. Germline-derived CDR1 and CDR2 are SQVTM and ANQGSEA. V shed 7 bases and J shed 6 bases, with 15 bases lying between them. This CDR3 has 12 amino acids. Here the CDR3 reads CSGFGRQKTQYF. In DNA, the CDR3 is TGCAGCGGATTCGGACGGCAAAAGACCCAGTACTTC. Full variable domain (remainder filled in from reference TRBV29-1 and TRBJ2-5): SAVISQKPSRDICQRGTSLTIQCQVDSQVTMMFWYRQQPGQSLTLIATANQGSEATYESGFVIDKFPISRPNLTFSTLTVSNMSPEDSSIYLCSGFGRQKTQYFGPGTRLLVL.

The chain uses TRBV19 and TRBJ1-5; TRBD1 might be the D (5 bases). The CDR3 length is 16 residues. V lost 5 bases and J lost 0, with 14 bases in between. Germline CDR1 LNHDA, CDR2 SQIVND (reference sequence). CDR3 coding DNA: TGTGCCAGTAGTTCTCGGGGCTCCTATAGCAATCAGCCCCAGCATTTT. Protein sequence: CASSSRGSYSNQPQHF.

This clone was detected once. The CDR3 loop is CASSTRQGEQYF. For the CDR3, the DNA is TGTGCCAGTAGTACCCGACAGGGTGAGCAGTACTTC. The chain carries TRBV19 and TRBJ2-7; TRBD1 agrees at 7 bases. The CDR3 length is 12 residues. V dropped 4 bases and J dropped 7; count of bases not matched to a gene: 4. Per germline, CDR1 LNHDA and CDR2 SQIVND (reference sequence).

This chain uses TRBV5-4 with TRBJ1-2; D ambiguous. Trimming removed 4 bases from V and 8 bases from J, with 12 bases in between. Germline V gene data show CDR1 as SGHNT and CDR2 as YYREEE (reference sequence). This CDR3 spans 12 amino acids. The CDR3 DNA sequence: TGTGCCAGCAGCGTCCCAGGAATAGGCTACACCTTC. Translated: CASSVPGIGYTF.

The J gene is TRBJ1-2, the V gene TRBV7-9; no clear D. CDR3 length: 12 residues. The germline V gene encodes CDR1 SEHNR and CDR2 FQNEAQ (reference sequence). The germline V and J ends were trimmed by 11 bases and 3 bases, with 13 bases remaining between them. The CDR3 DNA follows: TGTGCCGCATCCCCAGCGGACTATGGCTACACCTTC. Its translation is CAASPADYGYTF.

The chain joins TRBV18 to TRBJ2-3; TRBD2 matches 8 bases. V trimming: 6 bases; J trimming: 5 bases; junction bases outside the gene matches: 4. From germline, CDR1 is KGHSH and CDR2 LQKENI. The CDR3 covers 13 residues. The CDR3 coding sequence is TGTGCCAGCTCCCTTAGCGGGGAAGATACGCAGTATTTT. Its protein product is CASSLSGEDTQYF.

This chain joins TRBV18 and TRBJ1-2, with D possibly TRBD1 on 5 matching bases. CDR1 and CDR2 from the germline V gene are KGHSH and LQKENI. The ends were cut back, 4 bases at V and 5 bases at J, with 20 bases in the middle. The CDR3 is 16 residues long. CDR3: CASSLRQSPSRYGYTF. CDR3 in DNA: TGTGCCAGCTCACTCCGACAGTCGCCCTCTCGTTATGGCTACACCTTC.

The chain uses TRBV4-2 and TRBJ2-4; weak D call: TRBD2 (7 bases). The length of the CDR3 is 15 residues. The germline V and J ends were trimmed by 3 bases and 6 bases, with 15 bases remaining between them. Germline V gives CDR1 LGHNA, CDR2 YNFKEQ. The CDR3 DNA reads TGTGCCAGCAGCCAGGGGGCCACGGGGGGAAACATTCAGTACTTC. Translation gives CASSQGATGGNIQYF.